A single sample is the source of the 5 T cell receptor beta chains below, sequenced in a study of cytotoxic CD8 clonotypes in ibrutinib-treated CLL. Sequencing used immunoSEQ multiplex PCR; TCRdb keeps in-frame clones, though not all of them. This sample has 7,500 to 9,500 clones, with more than 70% found just once. Specimen: PBMCs, collected before ibrutinib treatment. These receptors came from a human donor with chronic lymphocytic leukemia.

The chain couples TRBV27 to TRBJ2-1, with 9 bases that match TRBD2. Germline V CDR1 and CDR2: MNHEY, SMNVEV (reference sequence). V shed 5 bases and J 5 bases; nucleotides not matched to a gene: 7. This CDR3 is 15 amino acids long. The CDR3 nucleotides read TGTGCCAGCAGTCCCCGACGCGGGAGGGACAATGAGCAGTTCTTC. Encoded protein: CASSPRRGRDNEQFF.

The rearrangement uses TRBV5-6 and TRBJ2-5; 7 bases match TRBD2. CDR1 SGHDT and CDR2 YYEEEE come from the germline V gene. There are 14 residues in the CDR3. V trimming: 7 bases; J trimming: 5 bases; junction bases outside the gene matches: 11. The CDR3 region is CASRRSGTVETQYF. The CDR3 region has the DNA TGTGCCAGCCGCCGAAGCGGGACCGTGGAGACCCAGTACTTC. Variable domain in full (rest from reference TRBV5-6 and TRBJ2-5): DAGVTQSPTHLIKTRGQQVTLRCSPKSGHDTVSWYQQALGQGPQFIFQYYEEEERQRGNFPDRFSGHQFPNYSSELNVNALLLGDSALYLCASRRSGTVETQYFGPGTRLLVL.

The chain links TRBV29-1 to TRBJ2-3, with D perhaps matching TRBD1 (6 bases). With 1 base removed from V and 6 bases from J, the gap between germline ends came to 11 bases. The CDR3 spans 13 residues. The germline V gene has CDR1 SQVTM and CDR2 ANQGSEA. CDR3 DNA sequence: TGCAGCGTTGAAGGTACAGGGCGCGATACGCAGTATTTT. It is translated as CSVEGTGRDTQYF.

The V and J genes are TRBV18 and TRBJ2-7; D gene ambiguous. V lost 3 bases and J 6 bases, leaving 9 bases between the germline ends. The germline V gene encodes CDR1 KGHSH and CDR2 LQKENI. CDR3 length equals 12 residues. CDR3: CASSPTWSEQYF. CDR3 coding DNA: TGTGCCAGCTCACCGACCTGGAGCGAGCAGTACTTC.

The chain couples TRBV19 to TRBJ2-2; tentative D call: TRBD2 (6 bases). The germline V gene has CDR1 LNHDA and CDR2 SQIVND (reference sequence). The CDR3 is 17 amino acids. The V end lost 2 bases, the J end lost 2 bases, and 15 bases lay between the germline ends. The CDR3 DNA reads as TGTGCCAGTAGTATACCCCCGGGGAGGACAAACACCGGGGAGCTGTTTTTT. Its protein product is CASSIPPGRTNTGELFF.